These T cell receptor beta chains were read from a single sample in a study of OX40 agonist ivuxolimab in advanced cancers. Sequencing used immunoSEQ multiplex PCR; TCRdb keeps in-frame clones, though not all of them. The sample holds about 34,000 clones, around 81% seen once. Material: CD4+ or CD8+ T cells sorted from blood, obtained in a trial of the OX40 agonist ivuxolimab. Every receptor here comes from an adult with an advanced solid tumor such as melanoma, head and neck, liver or kidney cancer. The CDR3 runs from the conserved cysteine through the conserved F or W. D genes are given only for firm matches. Not every row has a clone size; where given, it reads once, few, many or a size class.

clone_size | j_call | v_call | d_call | cdr3_nt | cdr3_aa
. | TRBJ2-5 | TRBV6-1 | . | TGTGCCAGCAGTGAATACGGTGGGGGGACACCAGGCCAAGAGACCCAGTACTTC | CASSEYGGGTPGQETQYF
. | TRBJ2-2 | TRBV7-6 | . | TGTGCCAGCGCCCGGGGCACCGGGGAGCTGTTTTTT | CASARGTGELFF
once | TRBJ1-1 | TRBV5-1 | . | TGCGCCAGCAGCTTGGCCTGGGAATTGTCCACTGAAGCTTTCTTT | CASSLAWELSTEAFF
once | TRBJ2-5 | TRBV2 | TRBD2 | TGTGCCAGCAGGCTAGCGGGACCGCCGGCCCAGTACTTC | CASRLAGPPAQYF
. | TRBJ2-5 | TRBV4-3 | . | TGCGCCAGCAGCCAAGCCAGGGGAGAGACCCAGTACTTC | CASSQARGETQYF
. | TRBJ1-2 | TRBV28 | . | TGTGCCAGCAGTTTAACCCTCCCAAGGGCGGGCTATGGCTACACCTTC | CASSLTLPRAGYGYTF
few | TRBJ1-1 | TRBV4-3 | . | TGCGCCAGCAGCACATCTATTTGGGGCGGTGAAGCTTTCTTT | CASSTSIWGGEAFF
. | TRBJ1-1 | TRBV6-7 | TRBD1 | TGTGCCAGCCCCGGACAGGGGGCGGTTGCCACTGAAGCTTTCTTT | CASPGQGAVATEAFF
. | TRBJ2-5 | TRBV9 | . | TGTGCCAGCAGCGTATTGGGGGAAGCTTTCCAAGAGACCCAGTACTTC | CASSVLGEAFQETQYF
medium-sized | TRBJ1-5 | TRBV6-6 | TRBD1 | TGTGCCAGCAGTGACCCCGACAGGGTGGCTCAGCCCCAGCATTTT | CASSDPDRVAQPQHF
. | TRBJ2-3 | TRBV29-1 | . | TGCAGCGTTGATGAGGGGGTATACCAGGCCACAGATACGCAGTATTTT | CSVDEGVYQATDTQYF
once | TRBJ1-1 | TRBV7-6 | . | TGTGCCAGCAGCGCGTCGACAGCTAACACTGAAGCTTTCTTT | CASSASTANTEAFF
. | TRBJ2-5 | TRBV5-6 | . | TGTGCCAGCAGCTTGCCTCGAGGCCAAGAGACCCAGTACTTC | CASSLPRGQETQYF
. | TRBJ1-6 | TRBV10-2 | . | TGCGCCAGCAGGACACCTAATTCACCCCTCCACTTT | CASRTPNSPLHF
few | TRBJ1-3 | TRBV6-5 | . | TGTGCCAGCAGTCCCGGTATCTCTGGAAACACCATATATTTT | CASSPGISGNTIYF
once | TRBJ2-7 | TRBV6-5 | . | TGTGCCAGCAGTTATAGGGCAGCAAACTCCTACGAGCAGTACTTC | CASSYRAANSYEQYF
. | TRBJ1-3 | TRBV5-8 | . | TGTGCCAGCAGCTTGGACGCCTCTGGAAACACCATATATTTT | CASSLDASGNTIYF
. | TRBJ2-3 | TRBV19 | . | TGTGCCAGTAGTCCTCAGCGGAGCACAGATACGCAGTATTTT | CASSPQRSTDTQYF
. | TRBJ2-6 | TRBV19 | . | TGTGCCAGTAATGACGGATCGACATCACAAAGTCGGGCCAACGTCCTGACTTTC | CASNDGSTSQSRANVLTF
. | TRBJ1-2 | TRBV7-2 | . | TGTGCCAGCAGCTTAGCGAGCCACTATGGCTACACCTTC | CASSLASHYGYTF
. | TRBJ1-3 | TRBV21-1 | . | TGTGCCAGCAGCCGACAACAACAGGACAGGGCTGGAAACACCATATATTTT | CASSRQQQDRAGNTIYF
. | TRBJ2-1 | TRBV25-1 | TRBD2 | TGTGCCAGCAGTGAAAGCGGGGGCTCCTACAATGAGCAGTTCTTC | CASSESGGSYNEQFF
few | TRBJ2-3 | TRBV9 | TRBD1 | TGTGCCAGCAGGGCTCCGGGACAGGGGACAGATACGCAGTATTTT | CASRAPGQGTDTQYF
. | TRBJ2-2 | TRBV11-3 | TRBD1 | TGTGCCAGCAGCTCGGACAGGGGGAACGGGGAGCTGTTTTTT | CASSSDRGNGELFF
. | TRBJ1-1 | TRBV7-2 | TRBD1 | TGTGCCAGCAGCAAACGGACAGGCTCGATAGACACTGAAGCTTTCTTT | CASSKRTGSIDTEAFF
. | TRBJ1-5 | TRBV7-2 | . | TGTGCCAGCAGCTCGAAATCAGACCAGCCCCAGCATTTT | CASSSKSDQPQHF
few | TRBJ1-2 | TRBV14 | . | TGTGCCAGCAGCCACGACAGACTTGGCTACACCTTC | CASSHDRLGYTF
. | TRBJ2-1 | TRBV5-1 | . | TGCGCCAGCAGCCCCTCCCACACGTCCTTTTCCTACAATGAGCAGTTCTTC | CASSPSHTSFSYNEQFF
. | TRBJ2-3 | TRBV10-1 | TRBD2 | TGCGCCAGCAGTGAGTCGACAGCGGGAGGCCCAGATACGCAGTATTTT | CASSESTAGGPDTQYF
. | TRBJ2-7 | TRBV10-2 | . | TGCGCCAGCACACGCCGGGACGATTTCTCCTACGAGCAGTACTTC | CASTRRDDFSYEQYF
. | TRBJ2-1 | TRBV5-4 | TRBD2 | TGTGCCAGCAGCCGCAATAGCGGGGGGGCCAATGAGCAGTTCTTC | CASSRNSGGANEQFF